The next 27 T cell receptor beta chains were all read from a single sample in a study of shared clonotypes between healthy human individuals. The repertoire was sequenced with immunoSEQ multiplex PCR; TCRdb's copy has only in-frame clones and lacks some. The repertoire holds about 2 million clones, with about 95% as singletons. Naive-designated CD8 cells lacked CD45RO, were positively enriched for CCR7, and omitted terminally differentiated effector memory CD45RA+ cells. The sequenced material came from naive CD8+ T cells sorted from blood. The origin of the receptors is a man between 18 and 35 years old in good health.

This chain connects TRBV10-3 to TRBJ1-1; 8 nucleotides match TRBD1. J was trimmed by 6 bases and V by 7 bases; bases with no gene match: 25. The length of the CDR3 is 19 residues. The germline V gene encodes CDR1 ENHRY and CDR2 SYGVKD. The CDR3 region has the DNA TGTGCCATCAAAAAGTCCGTACCGGGACAGGAGTTCTTGGTGGCTGAAGCTTTCTTT. Translating it yields CAIKKSVPGQEFLVAEAFF.

This clone was observed a few times. Other DNA sequences in the same sample also yield this CDR3. This chain links TRBV5-6 with TRBJ2-2; D not resolved. Germline CDR1 is SGHDT and CDR2 is YYEEEE. V shed 0 bases and J shed 6 bases, with 3 bases lying between them. The CDR3 has 12 residues. The CDR3: CASSLVPGELFF. The CDR3 region has the DNA TGTGCCAGCAGCTTGGTTCCCGGGGAGCTGTTTTTT.

This chain joins TRBV2 and TRBJ2-1; TRBD2 matches 9 bases. This CDR3 is 17 amino acids long. The J segment lost 5 bases and the V segment lost 0 bases, leaving 8 bases of the junction unmatched. Germline CDR1 and CDR2: SNHLY and FYNNEI. This CDR3 reads CASSEARGAGGNNEQFF. CDR3 nucleotides: TGTGCCAGCAGTGAAGCGCGGGGAGCGGGGGGCAACAATGAGCAGTTCTTC.

The CDR3 protein is CATRQGATEAFF. The CDR3 DNA sequence: TGTGCCACCAGACAGGGGGCAACTGAAGCTTTCTTT. The chain has TRBV6-1 and TRBJ1-1; TRBD1 aligns across 10 bases. The CDR3 consists of 12 residues. After removal of 10 bases from V and 5 bases from J, the junction contained 4 bases not matched to a gene. In germline, CDR1 is MNHNS, CDR2 SASEGT.

The gene calls are TRBV5-4 and TRBJ2-7; TRBD1 matches at 10 bases. CDR3 length equals 14 residues. With V trimmed by 1 base and J by 5 bases, 3 bases remained unmatched. Germline V gene lookup returns CDR1 SGHNT and CDR2 YYREEE (reference sequence). The CDR3 coding sequence is TGTGCCAGCAGCTTGCCGGACAGGGGGGACGAGCAGTACTTC. Protein sequence: CASSLPDRGDEQYF.

The chain couples TRBV5-6 to TRBJ2-1; the D gene is possibly TRBD1 (6 bases). Trimming removed 2 bases at V and 7 bases at J, with 19 bases between. Germline assignment: CDR1 SGHDT and CDR2 YYEEEE. The CDR3 totals 16 residues. DNA of the CDR3: TGTGCCAGCAGCTTTCCGTCCGAGGGGGATGCGAATGAGCAGTTCTTC. It specifies CASSFPSEGDANEQFF.

The chain recombines TRBV10-1 with TRBJ2-3, with D uncertain. This CDR3 spans 16 amino acids. Looked up from germline, CDR1 is WNHNN and CDR2 is SYGVQD (reference sequence). The V end lost 0 bases, the J end lost 0 bases, and 10 bases lay between the germline ends. The CDR3 bases are TGCGCCAGCAGTGAGTCGCTGGACCCCAGCACAGATACGCAGTATTTT. Translated: CASSESLDPSTDTQYF.

This chain links TRBV10-1 with TRBJ2-4, with D possibly being TRBD2 (6 bases). V was trimmed by 0 bases and J by 9 bases, leaving 12 bases between them. From germline, CDR1 is WNHNN and CDR2 SYGVQD (reference sequence). The CDR3 consists of 14 residues. CDR3 amino acids: CASSESSSDIIQYF. For the CDR3, the DNA is TGCGCCAGCAGTGAGTCTTCTAGCGATATCATTCAGTACTTC.

The genes are TRBV7-6 and TRBJ2-5, with a possible D match to TRBD2 (6 bases). Trimming took 8 bases from V and 3 from J, leaving 16 bases between them. The CDR3 sequence is 14 residues long. Per germline, CDR1 SGHVS and CDR2 FNYEAQ. The DNA of the CDR3 is TGTGCCAGCTCCCAGGGACTCCTCGAAGAGACCCAGTACTTC. It translates to CASSQGLLEETQYF.

For the CDR3, the DNA is TGTGCCAGCAGCCAAGGGGTCGGGACAATTTCCTACGAGCAGTACTTC. It encodes CASSQGVGTISYEQYF. This rearrangement joins TRBV14 to TRBJ2-7, with a possible D match to TRBD1 (6 bases). Germline CDR1 SGHDN, CDR2 FVKESK. The CDR3 sequence is 16 residues long. Trimming shortened V by 1 base and J by 1 base, and 14 bases separated the two germline ends.

The CDR3 nucleotides are TGTGCCTGGAGTGAGGTCTCCTACAATGAGCAGTTCTTC. This gives the protein CAWSEVSYNEQFF. The gene calls are TRBV30 and TRBJ2-1; no definite D call. CDR1 is GTSNPN, CDR2 SVGIG, per germline (reference sequence). This CDR3 contains 13 residues. V shed 1 base and J shed 0 bases, with 4 bases lying between them.

CDR3 amino acids: CASRASGTYTDTQYF. The CDR3 coding sequence is TGTGCCAGCAGGGCCTCCGGGACCTACACAGATACGCAGTATTTT. V gene TRBV27 combines with J gene TRBJ2-3; either TRBD1 or TRBD2 may fit D (5 bases each). V gave up 6 bases and J gave up 2 bases, with 15 bases separating them. CDR1 and CDR2 from the germline V gene are MNHEY and SMNVEV (reference sequence). The CDR3 consists of 15 residues.

The rearrangement joins TRBV5-1 to TRBJ2-7; 9 positions agree with TRBD2. The CDR3 totals 18 residues. Germline lookup yields CDR1 SGHRS and CDR2 YFSETQ. Trimming took 3 bases from V and 2 from J; bases not matched to a gene: 15. CDR3 region: CASSSQGLAGLIAYEQYF. Written as DNA, the CDR3 is TGCGCCAGCAGCTCACAGGGGCTAGCGGGACTAATTGCCTACGAGCAGTACTTC.

V and J are TRBV5-5 and TRBJ1-5; possible D gene TRBD1, 5 bases. CDR3 length: 15 amino acids. Germline V gives CDR1 SGHKS, CDR2 YYEKEE (reference sequence). V was shortened by 4 bases and J by 2 bases, with 13 bases between the two germline ends. CDR3 sequence (DNA): TGTGCCAGCAGCCAATCCGTAGGGGGCAATCAGCCCCAGCATTTT. Translated: CASSQSVGGNQPQHF.

V is TRBV6-5 and J is TRBJ2-1, with 11 bases aligning to TRBD2. V lost 5 bases, J lost 6 bases, and 6 bases stayed unmatched. Germline CDR1 is MNHEY and CDR2 is SVGAGI. The CDR3 sequence is 15 residues long. CDR3 nucleotide sequence: TGTGCCAGCAGTAACCCCGGGACTAGCGGCAATGAGCAGTTCTTC. Amino acid sequence: CASSNPGTSGNEQFF.

CDR3 loop: CASSYGQGGADTQYF. The CDR3 bases are TGTGCCAGCAGTTATGGGCAGGGTGGCGCAGATACGCAGTATTTT. The chain links TRBV27 to TRBJ2-3, with D maybe TRBD1 (5 bases). The length of the CDR3 is 15 residues. Germline lookup yields CDR1 MNHEY and CDR2 SMNVEV (reference sequence). V was trimmed by 4 bases and J by 4 bases, leaving 15 bases between them.

The V call is TRBV18, the J call TRBJ2-1; D not resolved. V was shortened by 2 bases and J by 0 bases, with 11 bases between the two germline ends. Germline CDR1 and CDR2: KGHSH and LQKENI. The CDR3 runs to 16 residues. CDR3 nucleotides: TGTGCCAGCTCACCAACGGCGGTGATCTCCTACAATGAGCAGTTCTTC. It encodes CASSPTAVISYNEQFF.

This clone occurred once. A junction boundary mismatches the germline segment, possibly from a read error. The J gene is TRBJ2-2, the V gene TRBV19; TRBD2 might be the D (6 bases). Germline lookup yields CDR1 LNHDA and CDR2 SQIVND (reference sequence). This CDR3 is 15 amino acids long. For the CDR3, the DNA is TGTGCCAGCGGGGTTCAGGAGGGGAACATCGGGGAGCTGTTTTTT. It encodes CASGVQEGNIGELFF.

This chain connects TRBV4-3 to TRBJ2-1; perhaps TRBD2 as D (6 bases). The CDR3 is 16 amino acids. CDR1 and CDR2 (germline): LGHNA, YSLEER. Between the trimmed V and J ends, which lost 0 bases and 8 bases, there was a span of 17 bases. The CDR3 sequence: CASSQEERRGQYEQFF. CDR3 nucleotide sequence: TGCGCCAGCAGCCAAGAAGAACGGAGGGGCCAATATGAGCAGTTCTTC.

The chain combines TRBV19 with TRBJ1-1; perhaps TRBD1 as D (5 bases). Germline-derived CDR1 and CDR2 are LNHDA and SQIVND (reference sequence). Trimming cost V 10 bases and J 1 base, with 10 bases left between them. The CDR3 is 12 amino acids. CDR3 in amino acids: CATQGENTEAFF. The CDR3 coding sequence is TGTGCCACCCAAGGGGAGAACACTGAAGCTTTCTTT.

The genes are TRBV7-9 and TRBJ2-5; 7 nucleotides agree with TRBD2. Losses at the gene ends were 8 bases for V and 3 bases for J; bases not matched to a gene: 9. Germline-derived CDR1 and CDR2 are SEHNR and FQNEAQ (reference sequence). CDR3 length: 14 residues. The CDR3 loop is CASSGAGWEETQYF. Here the CDR3 DNA reads TGTGCCAGCTCGGGAGCGGGGTGGGAAGAGACCCAGTACTTC.

The rearrangement joins TRBV11-2 to TRBJ1-4; the D gene is possibly TRBD1 (6 bases). V was pared by 5 bases and J by 8 bases, with 18 bases between. The germline V gene has CDR1 SGHAT and CDR2 FQNNGV. CDR3 length: 15 amino acids. The CDR3 DNA sequence: TGTGCCAGCAGCCCCTCCCGGGACATAGGAGAAAAACTGTTTTTT. As protein: CASSPSRDIGEKLFF. Full variable domain (remainder filled in from reference TRBV11-2 and TRBJ1-4): EAGVAQSPRYKIIEKRQSVAFWCNPISGHATLYWYQQILGQGPKLLIQFQNNGVVDDSQLPKDRFSAERLKGVDSTLKIQPAKLEDSAVYLCASSPSRDIGEKLFFGSGTQLSVL.

As to this clone: Additional DNA sequences in this sample encode the identical CDR3. The chain combines TRBV29-1 with TRBJ2-1, with 14 bases matching TRBD2. The CDR3 consists of 16 residues. With V trimmed by 6 bases and J by 4 bases, 8 bases remained unmatched. The germline CDR1 and CDR2 sequences are SQVTM and ANQGSEA. CDR3 protein: CSVAGTSGGEYNEQFF. The CDR3 nucleotides are TGCAGCGTCGCCGGGACTAGCGGGGGAGAGTACAATGAGCAGTTCTTC.

This sequence joins TRBV5-1 and TRBJ1-4, with D tentatively TRBD1 (6 bases). The V end was cut by 3 bases, the J end by 6 bases, with 15 bases between. CDR1 and CDR2 from the germline V gene are SGHRS and YFSETQ. The CDR3 runs 15 residues. This CDR3 is CASSSEDSPYEKLFF. The CDR3 DNA reads TGCGCCAGCAGCTCAGAGGACAGTCCTTATGAAAAACTGTTTTTT.

The CDR3, as DNA: TGTGCCAGCAGTCAGGGGGTAAAAGGTTCACCCCTCCACTTT. It encodes CASSQGVKGSPLHF. V and J are TRBV27 and TRBJ1-6, with TRBD1 matching over 7 bases. Germline V gene lookup returns CDR1 MNHEY and CDR2 SMNVEV (reference sequence). The junction had 7 bases not matched to a gene; V was cut back by 5 bases and J by 9 bases. The CDR3 consists of 14 residues.

The V and J genes are TRBV28 and TRBJ1-5; no clear D. Germline loops: CDR1 MDHEN, CDR2 SYDVKM. V was trimmed by 4 bases and J by 11 bases, leaving 18 bases between them. This CDR3 is built from 14 residues. CDR3 protein: CASSSPQIPPAQHF. The CDR3 DNA is TGTGCCAGCAGTTCCCCCCAGATACCGCCCGCCCAGCATTTT.

The CDR3 is CASSSTVASGGKGYEQYF. In nucleotides, the CDR3 is TGTGCCAGCAGTTCCACGGTGGCTAGCGGGGGGAAGGGGTACGAGCAGTACTTC. The chain couples TRBV28 to TRBJ2-7; TRBD2 matches at 11 bases. This CDR3 has 18 amino acids. The V and J ends lost 4 bases and 4 bases, in that order; junction bases with no gene match: 15. Germline CDR1 and CDR2: MDHEN and SYDVKM.